The clone carrying this T cell receptor beta chain has only a few counts. The entry originates in a study of blood T cells in healthy people across ages. Next came a second PCR, run for about 6 to 12 cycles, which used a sample-barcoded 5' primer along with a J-beta primer mix. One entry per CDR3 protein, called by TCRdb with MiXCR from the 5' RACE reads. The table shows approximately 760,000 distinct CDR3 sequences, with more than 20% occurring only once. V lost 2 bases to trimming and J lost 10 bases, with 9 bases between them. The CDR3 runs 13 residues. From germline, CDR1 is SNHLY and CDR2 FYNNEI. The same specimen was also included in a second study, on T cells of mothers and their children.

The clonotype originates from a boy under 18 in good health. The sequenced sample consisted of blood. The rearrangement uses TRBV2 and TRBJ1-6; D is unclear. The CDR3 spells CASSERRPSPLHF. CDR3 coding DNA: TGTGCCAGCAGTGAACGCCGACCGTCACCCCTCCACTTT.